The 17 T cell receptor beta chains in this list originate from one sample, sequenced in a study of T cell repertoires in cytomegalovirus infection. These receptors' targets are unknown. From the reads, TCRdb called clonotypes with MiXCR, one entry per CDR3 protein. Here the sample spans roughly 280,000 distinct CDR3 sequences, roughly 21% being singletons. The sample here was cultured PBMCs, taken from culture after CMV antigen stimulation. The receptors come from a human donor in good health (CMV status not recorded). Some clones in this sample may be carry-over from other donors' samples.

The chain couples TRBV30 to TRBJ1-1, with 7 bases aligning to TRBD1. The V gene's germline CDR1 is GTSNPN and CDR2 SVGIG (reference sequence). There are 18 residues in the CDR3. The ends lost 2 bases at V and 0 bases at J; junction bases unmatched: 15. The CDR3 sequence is CAWSKGPTGNFVNTEAFF. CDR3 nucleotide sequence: TGTGCCTGGAGTAAGGGTCCGACAGGGAATTTCGTGAACACTGAAGCTTTCTTT. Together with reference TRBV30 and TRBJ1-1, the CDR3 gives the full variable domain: SQTIHQWPATLVQPVGSPLSLECTVEGTSNPNLYWYRQAAGRGLQLLFYSVGIGQISSEVPQNLSASRPQDRQFILSSKKLLLSDSGFYLCAWSKGPTGNFVNTEAFFGQGTRLTVV.

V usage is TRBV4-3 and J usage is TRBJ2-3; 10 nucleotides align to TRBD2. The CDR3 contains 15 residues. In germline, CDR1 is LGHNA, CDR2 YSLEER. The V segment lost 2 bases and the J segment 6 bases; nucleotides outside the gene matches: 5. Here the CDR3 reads CASSQFLAGDDTQYF. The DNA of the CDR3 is TGCGCCAGCAGCCAATTCCTAGCGGGAGACGATACGCAGTATTTT.

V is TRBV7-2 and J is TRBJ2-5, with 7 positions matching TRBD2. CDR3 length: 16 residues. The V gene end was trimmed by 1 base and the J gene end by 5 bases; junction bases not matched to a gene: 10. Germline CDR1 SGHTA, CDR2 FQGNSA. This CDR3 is CASSLGGAGWEETQYF. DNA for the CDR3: TGTGCCAGCAGCTTAGGGGGAGCGGGGTGGGAGGAGACCCAGTACTTC.

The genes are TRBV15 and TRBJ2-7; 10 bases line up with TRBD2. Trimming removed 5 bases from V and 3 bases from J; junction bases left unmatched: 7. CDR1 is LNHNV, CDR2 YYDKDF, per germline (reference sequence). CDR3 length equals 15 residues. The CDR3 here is CATSEAASGSYEQYF. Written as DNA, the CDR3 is TGTGCCACCAGCGAAGCGGCTAGCGGGAGCTACGAGCAGTACTTC.

The CDR3 nucleotides are TGTGCCAGCAGCTCATACACCTCGGCGAATTCACCCCTCCACTTT. Its translation is CASSSYTSANSPLHF. This rearrangement joins TRBV11-2 to TRBJ1-6; unclear D gene. The CDR3 covers 15 residues. V was pared by 4 bases and J by 7 bases, with 14 bases between. The germline gives CDR1 SGHAT, CDR2 FQNNGV.

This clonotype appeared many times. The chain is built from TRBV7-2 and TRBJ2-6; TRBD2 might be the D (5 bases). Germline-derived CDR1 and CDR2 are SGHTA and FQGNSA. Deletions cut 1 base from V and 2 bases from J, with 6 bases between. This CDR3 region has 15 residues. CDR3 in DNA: TGTGCCAGCAGCTTAGTAGCGACTGGGGCCAACGTCCTGACTTTC. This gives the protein CASSLVATGANVLTF.

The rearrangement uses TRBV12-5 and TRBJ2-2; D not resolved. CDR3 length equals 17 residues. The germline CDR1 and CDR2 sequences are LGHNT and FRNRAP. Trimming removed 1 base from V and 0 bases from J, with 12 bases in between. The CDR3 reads CASGLASVGTNTGELFF. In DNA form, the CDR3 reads TGTGCTAGTGGTTTGGCCTCGGTGGGGACGAACACCGGGGAGCTGTTTTTT.

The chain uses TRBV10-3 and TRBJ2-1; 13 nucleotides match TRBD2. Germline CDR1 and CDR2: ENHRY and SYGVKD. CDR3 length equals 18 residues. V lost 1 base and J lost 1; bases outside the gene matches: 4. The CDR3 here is CAISELGLAGDSYNEQFF. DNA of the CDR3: TGTGCCATCAGTGAGTTAGGACTAGCGGGAGATTCCTACAATGAGCAGTTCTTC.

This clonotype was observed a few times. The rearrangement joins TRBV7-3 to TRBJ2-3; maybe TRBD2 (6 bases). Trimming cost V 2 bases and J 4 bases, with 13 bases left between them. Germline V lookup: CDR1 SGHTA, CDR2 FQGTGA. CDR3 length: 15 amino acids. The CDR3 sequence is CASSLSGGGADTQYF. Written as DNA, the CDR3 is TGTGCCAGCAGCTTATCCGGGGGTGGCGCAGATACGCAGTATTTT.

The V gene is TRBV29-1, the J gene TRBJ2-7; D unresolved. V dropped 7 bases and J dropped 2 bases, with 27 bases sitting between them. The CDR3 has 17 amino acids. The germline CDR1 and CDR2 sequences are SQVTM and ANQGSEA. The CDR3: CSAVSPGPKSLAYEQYF. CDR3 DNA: TGCAGCGCGGTCTCCCCAGGCCCAAAATCATTGGCCTACGAGCAGTACTTC.

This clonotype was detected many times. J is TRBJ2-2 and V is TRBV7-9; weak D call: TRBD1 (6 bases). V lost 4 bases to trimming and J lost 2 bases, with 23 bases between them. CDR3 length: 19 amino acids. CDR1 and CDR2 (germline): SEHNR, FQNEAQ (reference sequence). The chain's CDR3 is CASSSHPGDRRSNTGELFF. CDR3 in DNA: TGTGCCAGCAGCTCCCACCCTGGAGACAGGAGATCCAACACCGGGGAGCTGTTTTTT.

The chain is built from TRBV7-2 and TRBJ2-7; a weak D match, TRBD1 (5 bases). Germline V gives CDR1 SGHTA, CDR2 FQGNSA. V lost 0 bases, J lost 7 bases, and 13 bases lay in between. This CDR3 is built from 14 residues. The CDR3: CASSLATRAGEQYV. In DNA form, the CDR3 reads TGTGCCAGCAGCTTAGCGACCAGGGCTGGGGAGCAGTACGTC.

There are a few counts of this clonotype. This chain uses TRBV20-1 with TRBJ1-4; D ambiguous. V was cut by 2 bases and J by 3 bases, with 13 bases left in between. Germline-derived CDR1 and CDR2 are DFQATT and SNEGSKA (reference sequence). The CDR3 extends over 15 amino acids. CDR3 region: CSARKEAVANEKLFF. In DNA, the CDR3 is TGCAGTGCTAGAAAAGAGGCAGTGGCTAATGAAAAACTGTTTTTT.

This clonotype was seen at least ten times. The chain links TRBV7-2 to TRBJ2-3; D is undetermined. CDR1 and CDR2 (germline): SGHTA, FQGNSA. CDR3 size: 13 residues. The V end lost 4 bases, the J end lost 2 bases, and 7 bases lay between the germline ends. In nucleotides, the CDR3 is TGTGCCAGCAGCTCCCGATTCACAGATACGCAGTATTTT. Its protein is CASSSRFTDTQYF.

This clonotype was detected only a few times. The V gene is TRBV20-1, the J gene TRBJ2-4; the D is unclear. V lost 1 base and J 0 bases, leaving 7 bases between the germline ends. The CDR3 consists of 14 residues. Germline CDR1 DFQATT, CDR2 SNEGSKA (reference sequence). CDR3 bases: TGCAGTGCTAGAGTCGGCATAGCCAAAAACATTCAGTACTTC. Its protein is CSARVGIAKNIQYF.

The CDR3 is CASSRTGLAADTQYF. CDR3 nucleotides: TGTGCCAGCAGTCGAACAGGACTAGCGGCAGATACGCAGTATTTT. This chain uses TRBV12-3 or TRBV12-4 with TRBJ2-3; 10 bases are shared with TRBD2. The CDR3 has 15 residues. V lost 5 bases, J lost 4 bases, and 6 bases stayed unmatched.

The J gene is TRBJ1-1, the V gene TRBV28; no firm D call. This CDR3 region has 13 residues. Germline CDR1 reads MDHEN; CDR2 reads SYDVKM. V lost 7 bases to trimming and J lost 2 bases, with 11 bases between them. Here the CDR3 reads CASIPRLNTEAFF. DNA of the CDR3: TGTGCCAGCATACCGAGACTCAACACTGAAGCTTTCTTT.